The rows below give T cell receptor beta chains drawn from one sample of a study of T-cell memory formation after mild COVID-19. MiXCR, applied by TCRdb to the 5' RACE reads, yields one record per CDR3 protein. The sample carries more than 7,000 distinct CDR3 sequences, roughly 30% recorded once. Sequences were obtained from PBMCs or a T cell subset sorted from them (not recorded which). These receptors originate from an adult woman who had mild COVID-19 (a few samples of this study predate the infection). Cell type and time point are not known. Each CDR3 is given with its conserved first and last residue. Each record gives: J gene, clone size, D gene, V gene, CDR3 DNA, CDR3 protein. The D gene is left open where the match is weak. Only part of the rows carry a size: once, few, many, or a class if the clone is expanded.

j_call: TRBJ1-1
clone_size: many
d_call: TRBD1
v_call: TRBV4-2
cdr3_nt: TGTGCCAGCAGCCAAGTTACAGGGGCTGGAGTGAACACTGAAGCTTTCTTT
cdr3_aa: CASSQVTGAGVNTEAFF

j_call: TRBJ1-1
clone_size: many
d_call: TRBD1
v_call: TRBV5-1
cdr3_nt: TGCGCCAGCAGCTTGGAACCACAGGGGGCGCGGGCCACTGAAGCTTTCTTT
cdr3_aa: CASSLEPQGARATEAFF

j_call: TRBJ1-1
clone_size: many
d_call: TRBD1
v_call: TRBV10-3
cdr3_nt: TGTGCCACCATACCTACAGGGGTTGGTACTGAAGCTTTCTTT
cdr3_aa: CATIPTGVGTEAFF

j_call: TRBJ1-1
clone_size: .
d_call: .
v_call: TRBV7-9
cdr3_nt: TGTGCCAGCAGCTTAGGGCCGGACAGGAACACTGAAGCTTTCTTT
cdr3_aa: CASSLGPDRNTEAFF

j_call: TRBJ2-1
clone_size: once
d_call: TRBD2
v_call: TRBV6-2/TRBV6-3
cdr3_nt: TGTGCCAGCAAAAAACTAGCGGGATACAATGAGCAGTTCTTC
cdr3_aa: CASKKLAGYNEQFF

j_call: TRBJ2-3
clone_size: many
d_call: .
v_call: TRBV19
cdr3_nt: TGTGCCAGTAGTATATGGGACCGCACAGATACGCAGTATTTT
cdr3_aa: CASSIWDRTDTQYF

j_call: TRBJ2-7
clone_size: medium-sized
d_call: .
v_call: TRBV5-1
cdr3_nt: TGCGCCAGCAGCTTTTTTCAGGGAGTCTACGAGCAGTACTTC
cdr3_aa: CASSFFQGVYEQYF

j_call: TRBJ2-7
clone_size: .
d_call: TRBD2
v_call: TRBV12-3/TRBV12-4
cdr3_nt: TGTGCCAGCAGCTCCGGTCTAGCGGCAGCATCCTACGAGCAGTACTTC
cdr3_aa: CASSSGLAAASYEQYF

j_call: TRBJ2-2
clone_size: many
d_call: .
v_call: TRBV27
cdr3_nt: TGTGCCAGCGCCATGGGACACCGTACCGGGTGGGAGCTGTTTTTT
cdr3_aa: CASAMGHRTGWELFF

j_call: TRBJ1-5
clone_size: many
d_call: TRBD1
v_call: TRBV7-8
cdr3_nt: TGTGCCAGCAGCTCACTAGGGGGCGGGGGTTCGGGCAATCAGCCCCAGCATTTT
cdr3_aa: CASSSLGGGGSGNQPQHF

j_call: TRBJ1-2
clone_size: many
d_call: .
v_call: TRBV5-4
cdr3_nt: TGTGCCAGCAGCTTCACGGAAAACTATGGCTACACCTTC
cdr3_aa: CASSFTENYGYTF

j_call: TRBJ2-5
clone_size: many
d_call: TRBD2
v_call: TRBV7-9
cdr3_nt: TGTGCCAGCAGCTTACTAGCGGGGTCTGGAGAGACCCAGTACTTC
cdr3_aa: CASSLLAGSGETQYF

j_call: TRBJ2-4
clone_size: .
d_call: .
v_call: TRBV20-1
cdr3_nt: TGCAGTGCTGAGGGGGCTAGCGGAAACCTAGCCAAAAACATTCAGTACTTC
cdr3_aa: CSAEGASGNLAKNIQYF

j_call: TRBJ2-7
clone_size: once
d_call: TRBD1
v_call: TRBV29-1
cdr3_nt: TGCAGCGCTGGTGGCCAGGGGGACGAGCAGTACTTC
cdr3_aa: CSAGGQGDEQYF

j_call: TRBJ2-7
clone_size: .
d_call: TRBD2
v_call: TRBV28
cdr3_nt: TGTGCCAGCAGTTTCGGCGGGGGGCGTTACGAGCAGTACTTC
cdr3_aa: CASSFGGGRYEQYF

j_call: TRBJ2-3
clone_size: .
d_call: .
v_call: TRBV5-1
cdr3_nt: TGCGCCAGCAGCTGGACTCCTGTCACAGATACGCAGTATTTT
cdr3_aa: CASSWTPVTDTQYF

j_call: TRBJ2-3
clone_size: many
d_call: .
v_call: TRBV30
cdr3_nt: TGTGCCCTCGCACCCACCGATACGCAGTATTTT
cdr3_aa: CALAPTDTQYF

j_call: TRBJ2-7
clone_size: .
d_call: .
v_call: TRBV5-1
cdr3_nt: TGCGCCAGCAGCTTGTCCACAGGTGGATCCTACGAGCAGTACTTC
cdr3_aa: CASSLSTGGSYEQYF

j_call: TRBJ1-1
clone_size: medium-sized
d_call: TRBD1
v_call: TRBV7-3
cdr3_nt: TGTGCCAGCAGCTCAGGACAGGGGAGCGCTGAAGCTTTCTTT
cdr3_aa: CASSSGQGSAEAFF

j_call: TRBJ2-1
clone_size: .
d_call: .
v_call: TRBV7-2
cdr3_nt: TGTGCCAGCAGCGAGAGCGGCTACAATGAGCAGTTCTTC
cdr3_aa: CASSESGYNEQFF

j_call: TRBJ2-2
clone_size: many
d_call: TRBD2
v_call: TRBV12-3/TRBV12-4
cdr3_nt: TGTGCCAGCAGTTCTCGGGGGGGGAACACCGGGGAGCTGTTTTTT
cdr3_aa: CASSSRGGNTGELFF

j_call: TRBJ1-4
clone_size: many
d_call: .
v_call: TRBV25-1
cdr3_nt: TGTGCCAGCAGTGACTGGGAATTGGATGAAAAACTGTTTTTT
cdr3_aa: CASSDWELDEKLFF

j_call: TRBJ2-7
clone_size: medium-sized
d_call: TRBD1
v_call: TRBV29-1
cdr3_nt: TGCAGCGCCGCCGGGACAGGGGGCAACGAGCAGTACTTC
cdr3_aa: CSAAGTGGNEQYF

j_call: TRBJ2-2
clone_size: many
d_call: .
v_call: TRBV6-6
cdr3_nt: TGTGCCAGCAGTTACGCCGCCACCGGGGAGCTGTTTTTT
cdr3_aa: CASSYAATGELFF

j_call: TRBJ2-1
clone_size: many
d_call: TRBD2
v_call: TRBV7-2
cdr3_nt: TGTGCCAGCAGCCTGGGACTAGCGGGAGGGTCTCAGTTCTTC
cdr3_aa: CASSLGLAGGSQFF

j_call: TRBJ2-2
clone_size: many
d_call: .
v_call: TRBV5-1
cdr3_nt: TGCGCCAGCAGTTTTTCAGGGATCGGGAACACCGGGGAGCTGTTTTTT
cdr3_aa: CASSFSGIGNTGELFF

j_call: TRBJ2-5
clone_size: many
d_call: .
v_call: TRBV7-9
cdr3_nt: TGTGCCAGCAGCTCCCCTAGCGGCCACTCCCCCAGGGGGACCCAGTACTTC
cdr3_aa: CASSSPSGHSPRGTQYF

j_call: TRBJ2-3
clone_size: once
d_call: .
v_call: TRBV24-1
cdr3_nt: TGTGCCACCAGTGATTTGCCCGACAGCACAGATACGCAGTATTTT
cdr3_aa: CATSDLPDSTDTQYF

j_call: TRBJ1-3
clone_size: .
d_call: .
v_call: TRBV4-3
cdr3_nt: TGCGCCAGCAGCCAAGAGGGCTGGGACACCATATATTTT
cdr3_aa: CASSQEGWDTIYF

j_call: TRBJ1-2
clone_size: medium-sized
d_call: .
v_call: TRBV4-1
cdr3_nt: TGCGCCAGCAGCCAAGACCTTTCGCCTGCCAGTTGGGGTGGCTACACCTTC
cdr3_aa: CASSQDLSPASWGGYTF

j_call: TRBJ1-5
clone_size: many
d_call: TRBD1
v_call: TRBV19
cdr3_nt: TGTGCCAGTAGTATAGATAACAGGGGAAATCAGCCCCAGCATTTT
cdr3_aa: CASSIDNRGNQPQHF

j_call: TRBJ2-3
clone_size: many
d_call: .
v_call: TRBV19
cdr3_nt: TGTGCCAGTAGTATTAGTTTGGGTTCGTGGCCAATCGAGGATACGCAGTATTTT
cdr3_aa: CASSISLGSWPIEDTQYF

j_call: TRBJ2-1
clone_size: medium-sized
d_call: TRBD2
v_call: TRBV6-2/TRBV6-3
cdr3_nt: TGTGCCAGCAGTTACCGTAGCGGGAGGCCCGACAATGAGCAGTTCTTC
cdr3_aa: CASSYRSGRPDNEQFF

j_call: TRBJ2-7
clone_size: medium-sized
d_call: .
v_call: TRBV5-1
cdr3_nt: TGCGCCAGCAGCCCGCGGCCGGAACGGGGAGAGCAGTACTTC
cdr3_aa: CASSPRPERGEQYF

j_call: TRBJ1-1
clone_size: many
d_call: .
v_call: TRBV5-1
cdr3_nt: TGCGCCAGCAGCCCGGTGGCAAATCGGCGGGACACTGAAGCTTTCTTT
cdr3_aa: CASSPVANRRDTEAFF

j_call: TRBJ2-1
clone_size: many
d_call: .
v_call: TRBV20-1
cdr3_nt: TGCAGTGCTTCAGAGGGCCCCGGGACATTAAATGAGCAGTTCTTC
cdr3_aa: CSASEGPGTLNEQFF

j_call: TRBJ2-7
clone_size: many
d_call: TRBD2
v_call: TRBV6-2/TRBV6-3
cdr3_nt: TGTGCCAGCAGCCCAAACCCCCTAGCGGGAGGACTGGACGAGCAGTACTTC
cdr3_aa: CASSPNPLAGGLDEQYF

j_call: TRBJ1-1
clone_size: many
d_call: .
v_call: TRBV7-8
cdr3_nt: TGTGCCAGCAGCTTAGTCGCGGTGAACACTGAAGCTTTCTTT
cdr3_aa: CASSLVAVNTEAFF

j_call: TRBJ2-1
clone_size: medium-sized
d_call: TRBD2
v_call: TRBV24-1
cdr3_nt: TGTGCCACCAGTGACCAGATAGCGGGGGGAAATGAGCAGTTCTTC
cdr3_aa: CATSDQIAGGNEQFF

j_call: TRBJ1-4
clone_size: medium-sized
d_call: TRBD1
v_call: TRBV20-1
cdr3_nt: TGCAGTGCTAGAGTCCCGACAGGGCGCCATGAAAAACTGTTTTTT
cdr3_aa: CSARVPTGRHEKLFF

j_call: TRBJ2-1
clone_size: many
d_call: .
v_call: TRBV6-5
cdr3_nt: TGTGCCAGCAGTAAGACAGACTACAATGAGCAGTTCTTC
cdr3_aa: CASSKTDYNEQFF

j_call: TRBJ2-7
clone_size: many
d_call: .
v_call: TRBV12-3/TRBV12-4
cdr3_nt: TGTGCCAGCAGTTTTGGTGCGGCCTACGAGCAGTACTTC
cdr3_aa: CASSFGAAYEQYF

j_call: TRBJ1-1
clone_size: many
d_call: TRBD1
v_call: TRBV18
cdr3_nt: TGTGCCAGCTCACCCGACAGGGGAACTGCCACTGAAGCTTTCTTT
cdr3_aa: CASSPDRGTATEAFF

j_call: TRBJ2-7
clone_size: .
d_call: .
v_call: TRBV6-2/TRBV6-3
cdr3_nt: TGTGCCAGCAGTTACGGAGGCAGCCACGAGCAGTACTTC
cdr3_aa: CASSYGGSHEQYF

j_call: TRBJ2-4
clone_size: many
d_call: .
v_call: TRBV7-2
cdr3_nt: TGTGCCAGCAGCCCTTTAAACCCAGACCGGAACATTCAGTACTTC
cdr3_aa: CASSPLNPDRNIQYF

j_call: TRBJ1-2
clone_size: many
d_call: .
v_call: TRBV29-1
cdr3_nt: TGCAGCGTCCAAAGGGGGGACCCGGGTGGCTACACCTTC
cdr3_aa: CSVQRGDPGGYTF

j_call: TRBJ1-5
clone_size: many
d_call: TRBD1
v_call: TRBV4-1
cdr3_nt: TGCGCCAGCAGCCAAAGGACAGGGTGGAATCAGCCCCAGCATTTT
cdr3_aa: CASSQRTGWNQPQHF

j_call: TRBJ2-5
clone_size: .
d_call: .
v_call: TRBV2
cdr3_nt: TGTGCCAGCACCCTGGAAAACCAAGAGACCCAGTACTTC
cdr3_aa: CASTLENQETQYF

j_call: TRBJ2-7
clone_size: .
d_call: TRBD1
v_call: TRBV2
cdr3_nt: TGTGCCAGCCACCAGCCCGGGACAGCCTACGAGCAGTACTTC
cdr3_aa: CASHQPGTAYEQYF

j_call: TRBJ2-5
clone_size: .
d_call: .
v_call: TRBV27
cdr3_nt: TGTGCCAGCAGTCCGAGATGGGGAGAGACCCAGTACTTC
cdr3_aa: CASSPRWGETQYF

j_call: TRBJ2-1
clone_size: many
d_call: TRBD2
v_call: TRBV6-8
cdr3_nt: TGTGCCAGCAGTTACGAGTTAGCGGGTTTCTCCTACAATGAGCAGTTCTTC
cdr3_aa: CASSYELAGFSYNEQFF

j_call: TRBJ2-1
clone_size: .
d_call: TRBD2
v_call: TRBV24-1
cdr3_nt: TGTGCCACCAGTGATGCCGGGACTAGCGGATACAATGAGCAGTTCTTC
cdr3_aa: CATSDAGTSGYNEQFF

j_call: TRBJ1-1
clone_size: medium-sized
d_call: .
v_call: TRBV10-3
cdr3_nt: TGTGCCATCAGTGACCGGCGCTCTCTAGAGGGGGGCAAAGGTGAAGCTTTCTTT
cdr3_aa: CAISDRRSLEGGKGEAFF

j_call: TRBJ1-1
clone_size: .
d_call: TRBD1
v_call: TRBV6-5
cdr3_nt: TGTGCCAGCAGTTACCCAGGGGGACCCCCTGAAGCTTTCTTT
cdr3_aa: CASSYPGGPPEAFF

j_call: TRBJ2-2
clone_size: many
d_call: .
v_call: TRBV24-1
cdr3_nt: TGTGCCACCAACCCGGCGCGCACCGGGGAGCTGTTTTTT
cdr3_aa: CATNPARTGELFF

j_call: TRBJ2-3
clone_size: medium-sized
d_call: .
v_call: TRBV4-1
cdr3_nt: TGCGCCAGCAGCCAAACAAGTGCGTGGATAGATACGCAGTATTTT
cdr3_aa: CASSQTSAWIDTQYF

j_call: TRBJ2-1
clone_size: medium-sized
d_call: .
v_call: TRBV11-2
cdr3_nt: TGTGCCAGCAGCACTACGTATGGTGGCAATGAGCAGTTCTTC
cdr3_aa: CASSTTYGGNEQFF

j_call: TRBJ1-2
clone_size: many
d_call: .
v_call: TRBV6-5
cdr3_nt: TGTGCCAGCAGTAAACGGGACGGCTATGGCTACACCTTC
cdr3_aa: CASSKRDGYGYTF

j_call: TRBJ1-1
clone_size: .
d_call: .
v_call: TRBV5-1
cdr3_nt: TGCGCCAGCAGCAAGCGAGCGGAGTTGAACACTGAAGCTTTCTTT
cdr3_aa: CASSKRAELNTEAFF

j_call: TRBJ2-7
clone_size: medium-sized
d_call: .
v_call: TRBV20-1
cdr3_nt: TGCAGTGCTAGAGATGGGTCGGCGGGACTCTCCTACGAGCAGTACTTC
cdr3_aa: CSARDGSAGLSYEQYF